This note documents a single T cell receptor (beta chain) sequence. The V gene's germline CDR1 is SNHLY and CDR2 FYNNEI. V shed 5 bases, J shed 0 bases, and the junction held 10 bases outside the gene matches. The CDR3 is 19 amino acids. The record originates from a study of shared T cell receptors in the human thymus. Repertoires were generated with immunoSEQ multiplex PCR, while TCRdb's copy carries only in-frame clones and drops some. This table has some 660,000 clones, around 87% appearing once. These same records also appear under a second study, on human thymus T cells. That work contributes: The thymus was resected at corrective cardiac surgery. As related research reported, thymic repertoires overlapped highly among unrelated individuals.

The chain employs TRBV2 and TRBJ2-1; TRBD2 aligns across 13 bases. The TCR comes from a boy less than two years old with a congenital heart defect. Sample: thymocytes. CDR3 sequence: CASSLPGLAGRSSYNEQFF. CDR3 DNA sequence: TGTGCCAGCAGTTTACCGGGACTAGCGGGACGGAGCTCCTACAATGAGCAGTTCTTC.